This TCR beta chain comes out of a study of control samples from healthy donors and cancer patients. In its sample, this clone was seen once. Trimming took 0 bases from V and 4 from J; bases not matched to a gene: 7. Germline CDR1 is LNHNV and CDR2 is YYDKDF (reference sequence). This CDR3 contains 17 residues. Clones were sequenced by immunoSEQ multiplex PCR, and TCRdb holds only the in-frame ones, with some missing. The sample records around 110,000 clones, 75% to 90% being singletons. Material: PBMCs. The origin of this receptor is a woman aged 45-65 years with colorectal cancer. V usage is TRBV15 and J usage is TRBJ2-1; 9 bases are shared with TRBD2. CDR3 sequence (DNA): TGTGCCACCAGCAGAGATCGAAGACTAGCGGATTACAATGAGCAGTTCTTC. Protein: CATSRDRRLADYNEQFF.